Listed below are T cell receptor beta chains from one sample, sequenced in a study of blood T cells in healthy people across ages. TCRdb ran MiXCR on the 5' RACE reads and lists one entry per CDR3 protein. Here the sample spans 800,000 to 900,000 distinct CDR3 sequences, approximately 65% being singletons. Sequenced input: blood. The receptors come from a man aged 25 to 45 in good health. Each CDR3 is given with its conserved first and last residue. Each record gives: J gene, V gene, D gene, CDR3 protein. A D gene is named only where the DNA matches it firmly.

j_gene: TRBJ2-1
v_gene: TRBV15
d_gene: .
CDR3aa: CVTSSSWGEEQFF

j_gene: TRBJ1-2
v_gene: TRBV30
d_gene: TRBD1
CDR3aa: CAWSGSPGTGVYGYTF

j_gene: .
v_gene: TRBV12-3/TRBV12-4
d_gene: TRBD2
CDR3aa: CASSFFLAGGETQYF

j_gene: TRBJ2-7
v_gene: TRBV4-3
d_gene: .
CDR3aa: CASSHQIDRHDEQYF

j_gene: TRBJ2-5
v_gene: TRBV10-3
d_gene: .
CDR3aa: CAISRDRYQETQYF

j_gene: TRBJ2-4
v_gene: TRBV15
d_gene: .
CDR3aa: CATSKAGPNIQYF

j_gene: TRBJ2-7
v_gene: TRBV12-3/TRBV12-4
d_gene: .
CDR3aa: CASSLSPGSGEQYF

j_gene: TRBJ2-5
v_gene: TRBV30
d_gene: .
CDR3aa: CAWSLQAQETQYF

j_gene: TRBJ2-1
v_gene: TRBV20-1
d_gene: TRBD2
CDR3aa: CSAIAGYGYNEQFF

j_gene: .
v_gene: TRBV29-1
d_gene: TRBD1
CDR3aa: CSVEITGAYEQYF

j_gene: TRBJ1-6
v_gene: TRBV3-1
d_gene: .
CDR3aa: CASSQDREPYNSPLHF

j_gene: TRBJ1-2
v_gene: TRBV7-2
d_gene: .
CDR3aa: CASSPWDGSNYGYTF

j_gene: TRBJ2-7
v_gene: TRBV21-1
d_gene: .
CDR3aa: CASSCMKRAPNEQYF

j_gene: .
v_gene: TRBV6-6
d_gene: TRBD2
CDR3aa: CASSFRVGRRETQYF

j_gene: TRBJ2-1
v_gene: TRBV20-1
d_gene: TRBD2
CDR3aa: CSARGGRGGDEQFF

j_gene: TRBJ2-1
v_gene: TRBV20-1
d_gene: TRBD1
CDR3aa: CSARRQGAGNEQFF

j_gene: TRBJ2-5
v_gene: TRBV11-2
d_gene: TRBD2
CDR3aa: CASSSLAGPLQETQYF

j_gene: TRBJ1-5
v_gene: TRBV3-1
d_gene: .
CDR3aa: CASSPSQGPRNQPQHF

j_gene: TRBJ2-3
v_gene: TRBV7-2
d_gene: TRBD2
CDR3aa: CASSLANGGALDTQYF

j_gene: TRBJ1-2
v_gene: TRBV3-1
d_gene: .
CDR3aa: CASSLALENYGYTF

j_gene: TRBJ2-7
v_gene: TRBV29-1
d_gene: TRBD1
CDR3aa: CSVLRTGFYEQYF

j_gene: TRBJ2-7
v_gene: TRBV5-1
d_gene: .
CDR3aa: CASSLGQVGGQYF

j_gene: TRBJ1-4
v_gene: TRBV5-5
d_gene: TRBD1
CDR3aa: CASSWGQASNEKLFF

j_gene: TRBJ2-1
v_gene: TRBV4-3
d_gene: TRBD2
CDR3aa: CASSHLGTNNEQFF

j_gene: TRBJ1-2
v_gene: TRBV7-2
d_gene: .
CDR3aa: CASSRDGANYGYTF

j_gene: TRBJ2-1
v_gene: TRBV7-9
d_gene: TRBD1
CDR3aa: CASSVDRVQFF

j_gene: TRBJ2-5
v_gene: TRBV6-7
d_gene: .
CDR3aa: CASSYCPGSGLETRYF

j_gene: TRBJ2-3
v_gene: TRBV5-1
d_gene: TRBD1
CDR3aa: CASQRTGSTDTQYF

j_gene: TRBJ2-7
v_gene: TRBV9
d_gene: TRBD2
CDR3aa: CASSVLDGRAQYF

j_gene: TRBJ1-1
v_gene: TRBV6-5
d_gene: TRBD1
CDR3aa: CASSLRAGGRNTEAFF

j_gene: TRBJ2-7
v_gene: TRBV15
d_gene: .
CDR3aa: CATSREVHYEQYF